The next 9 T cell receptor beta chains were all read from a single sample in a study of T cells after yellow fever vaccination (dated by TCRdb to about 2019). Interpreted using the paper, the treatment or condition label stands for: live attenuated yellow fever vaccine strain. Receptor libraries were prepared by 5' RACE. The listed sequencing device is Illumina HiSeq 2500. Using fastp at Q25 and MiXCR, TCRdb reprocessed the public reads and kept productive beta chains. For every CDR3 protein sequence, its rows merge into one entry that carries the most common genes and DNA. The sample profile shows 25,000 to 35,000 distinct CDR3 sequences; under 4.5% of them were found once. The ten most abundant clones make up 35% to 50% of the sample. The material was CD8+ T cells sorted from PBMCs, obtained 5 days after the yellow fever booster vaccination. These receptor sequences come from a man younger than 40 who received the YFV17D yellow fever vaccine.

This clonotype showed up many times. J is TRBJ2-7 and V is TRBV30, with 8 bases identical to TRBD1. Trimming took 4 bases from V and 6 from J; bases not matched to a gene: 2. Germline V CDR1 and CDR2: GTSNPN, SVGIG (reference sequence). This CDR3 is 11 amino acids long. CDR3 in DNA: TGTGCCTGGACAGGGGGCGGCGAGCAGTACTTC. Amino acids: CAWTGGGEQYF.

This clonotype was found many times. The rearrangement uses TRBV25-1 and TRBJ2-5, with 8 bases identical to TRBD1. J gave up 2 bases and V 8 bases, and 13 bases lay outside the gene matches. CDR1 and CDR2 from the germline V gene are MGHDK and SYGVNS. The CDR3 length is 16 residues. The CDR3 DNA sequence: TGTGCCAGCTCAACATCCCTCGGACAGGGACAAGAGACCCAGTACTTC. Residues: CASSTSLGQGQETQYF.

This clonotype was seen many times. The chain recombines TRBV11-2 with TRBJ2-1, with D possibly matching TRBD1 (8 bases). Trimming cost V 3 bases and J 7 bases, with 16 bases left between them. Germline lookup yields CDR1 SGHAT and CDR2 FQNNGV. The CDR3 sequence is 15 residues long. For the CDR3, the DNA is TGTGCCAGCAGCTTCTTACAGGGGGAGGGGAATGAGCAGTTCTTC. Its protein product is CASSFLQGEGNEQFF.

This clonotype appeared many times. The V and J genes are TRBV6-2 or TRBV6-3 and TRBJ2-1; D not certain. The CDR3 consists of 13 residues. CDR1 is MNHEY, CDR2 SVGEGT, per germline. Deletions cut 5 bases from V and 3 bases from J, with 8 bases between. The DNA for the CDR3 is TGTGCCAGCAGTACCACCGACTACAATGAGCAGTTCTTC. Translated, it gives CASSTTDYNEQFF.

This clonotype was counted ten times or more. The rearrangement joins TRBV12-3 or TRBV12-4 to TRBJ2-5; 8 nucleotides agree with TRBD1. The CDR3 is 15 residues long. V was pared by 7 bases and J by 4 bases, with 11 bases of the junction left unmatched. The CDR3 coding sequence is TGTGCCAGCACCACACCCGACAGGGGCGTAGAGACCCAGTACTTC. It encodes CASTTPDRGVETQYF.

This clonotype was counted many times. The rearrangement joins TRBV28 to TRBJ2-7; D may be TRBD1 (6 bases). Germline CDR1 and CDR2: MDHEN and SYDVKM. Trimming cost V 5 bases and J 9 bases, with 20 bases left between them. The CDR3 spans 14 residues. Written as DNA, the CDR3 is TGTGCCAGCAGTGGGGTCGTGCCAAAAGGGGGGCAGTACTTC. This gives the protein CASSGVVPKGGQYF.

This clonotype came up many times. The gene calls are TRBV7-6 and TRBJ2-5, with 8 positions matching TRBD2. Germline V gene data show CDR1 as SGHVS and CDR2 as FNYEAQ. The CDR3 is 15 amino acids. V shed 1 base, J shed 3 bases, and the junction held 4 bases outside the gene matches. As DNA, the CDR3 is TGTGCCAGCAGCTTAGGGACTAGCCTGAAAGAGACCCAGTACTTC. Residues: CASSLGTSLKETQYF.

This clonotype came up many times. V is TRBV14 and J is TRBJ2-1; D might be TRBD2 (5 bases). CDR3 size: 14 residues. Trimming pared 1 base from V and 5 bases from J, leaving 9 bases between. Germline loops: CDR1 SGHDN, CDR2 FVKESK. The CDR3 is CASSQVSGHNEQFF. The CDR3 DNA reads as TGTGCCAGCAGCCAAGTCAGCGGCCACAATGAGCAGTTCTTC.

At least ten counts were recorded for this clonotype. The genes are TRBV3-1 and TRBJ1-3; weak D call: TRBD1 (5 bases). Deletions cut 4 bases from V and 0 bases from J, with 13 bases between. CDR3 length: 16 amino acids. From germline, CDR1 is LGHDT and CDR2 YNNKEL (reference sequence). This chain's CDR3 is CASSRLGAVSGNTIYF. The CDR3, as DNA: TGTGCCAGCAGCCGACTTGGGGCAGTCTCTGGAAACACCATATATTTT.